Reported below is one T cell receptor (beta chain). This clonotype has a handful of counts. It has no known antigen specificity. Base qualities are not provided; no much larger clone lies one nucleotide away. Trimming removed 1 base from V and 0 bases from J; the gene matches leave 15 bases unexplained. The CDR3, cysteine through phenylalanine, is 19 amino acids long. Only the CDR3 DNA stays, 57 bases, in frame from base 1. The CDR1 and CDR2 encoded by the germline V gene are SGHRS and YFSETQ. The data belong to a study of blood T cells in healthy people across ages (dated by TCRdb to between 2014 and 2017). Broadly, across the study: In model experiments, template switching captured about one uniquely barcoded TCR beta cDNA molecule for every two T cells. Using deep sequencing normalized with unique cDNA molecular identifiers, the study measured how TCR beta repertoire diversity changes with age. The donors were divided into four age groups: young (average around 16 years), middle-aged (over 35), aged (about 60) and long-lived (82). To avoid experimental bias, donors of different ages were randomly spread across the sequencing lanes. Using the same blood draw, the study looked at two additional independent replicas of 1 million unique cDNA reads for two donors, one aged 18 to 30 and the other aged 80 or older.

The library was made by 5' RACE. TCRdb lists the instrument as Illumina HiSeq 2500. A second about 7 to 11 cycle PCR used a sample-barcoded 5' primer and a J-beta primer mix. A template-switch 5' adaptor carrying 12 random nucleotides introduced a unique molecular identifier onto each TCR beta cDNA molecule. Each sample yielded at least 3 million CDR3-containing paired-end reads. All of the RNA was converted into first-strand cDNA using the Mint cDNA synthesis kit, with a TRBC-specific oligonucleotide serving as the primer. All cDNA was treated with uracil-DNA glycosylase and then went through a first 18-cycle PCR with the universal primers M1SS and BC2_uni_R. On the authors' methods: For normalization, 1 million high-quality reads were randomly selected from each sample, with every read carrying a distinct molecular identifier. Instead of being binned into consensus sequences, reads that shared molecular identifiers were thrown out. CDR3 identification, clonotype clustering and error correction used MiTCR with a Q25 quality threshold and the strictest error-elimination algorithm. A nonparametric unseen species model with Euler transformation was used to estimate lower-bound total TCR beta diversity. TCRdb reprocessing: public reads trimmed at Q25 with fastp, clones called with MiXCR, in-frame beta chains kept. A single entry per CDR3 protein holds the most common genes and DNA from its merged rows. The V and J calls reflect TCRdb's pipeline rather than the authors' work. The sample profile shows 450,000 to 700,000 distinct CDR3 sequences; about 25% of them were found once. Approximately 17% of the sample goes to the ten largest clones.

Broader findings and caveats from the paper: Observed TCR beta diversity per million T cells fell roughly linearly with age, and a significant reduction was already apparent by age approximately 40. Donor CMV infection status was unknown, potentially confounding age-related changes in expanded clonotypes. Conclusive comparison of naive and antigen-experienced compartments was prevented by the profiling of bulk unsorted PBMCs. The long-lived group showed more naive CD4+ T cells, fewer expanded clones and increased TCR diversity than the aged group, suggesting age selection. A strong correlation was found between observed TCR beta diversity and the percentage of naive T cells measured by flow cytometry. Estimates of total diversity based on one million sequenced T cells were regarded as lower bounds and as underestimates.

Donors were 40 or so systemically healthy Caucasian individuals from Russia aged about 6 to 100 years. About 10 milliliters of peripheral blood were collected from each donor into EDTA-treated Vacutainer tubes. Ficoll-Paque density-gradient centrifugation was used to isolate PBMCs, with at least 6.5 million per sample. Trizol reagent was used to extract total RNA from PBMCs, with at least 6 micrograms per sample. For every donor, flow cytometry on a PBMC aliquot measured the percentage of naive CD45RAhigh/CD27high T cells. The sequence is built from TRBV5-1 and TRBJ2-5; 7 of the junction bases match TRBD1. The specimen sequenced was blood. The TCR sequence derives from a woman aged 70-85 years in good health. Here the CDR3 is given as CASSLTYDRAPGYQETQYF. The sequence in DNA is TGCGCCAGCAGCTTGACATATGACAGGGCCCCTGGGTACCAAGAGACCCAGTACTTC.